This is a list of T cell receptor beta chains from one sample in a study of T cell responses to AZD1222 COVID-19 vaccine. Assay used: immunoSEQ multiplex PCR; TCRdb lists only in-frame clones, some missing. The table includes 75,000 to 100,000 clones, 80% to 90% detected once. The sequencing used peripheral blood, collected on day 0 of AZD1222 vaccination. Receptors were obtained from an adult in good health. CDR3s include the opening cysteine and the closing phenylalanine or tryptophan. Each record gives: J gene, clone size, D gene, V gene, CDR3 DNA, CDR3 protein. A D gene is named only where the DNA matches it firmly. A clone size is listed for some rows: how often the clone was seen (once, few, many), or a class if it is expanded.

j_call: TRBJ1-2
clone_size: -
d_call: TRBD1
v_call: TRBV7-2
cdr3_nt: TGTGCCAGCAGCCCCCGTGTACAGGGGACGAACTATGGCTACACCTTC
cdr3_aa: CASSPRVQGTNYGYTF

j_call: TRBJ2-1
clone_size: -
d_call: -
v_call: TRBV19
cdr3_nt: TGTGCCAGTAGTAACTTAGGGGGTGAGCAGTTCTTC
cdr3_aa: CASSNLGGEQFF

j_call: TRBJ2-3
clone_size: once
d_call: TRBD2
v_call: TRBV18
cdr3_nt: TGTGCCAGCTCCCCAAGAACTAGCGGGGGGGCAGATACGCAGTATTTT
cdr3_aa: CASSPRTSGGADTQYF

j_call: TRBJ2-3
clone_size: -
d_call: -
v_call: TRBV24-1
cdr3_nt: TGTGCCACCAGTGACCCACTAGACGATAGCACAGATACGCAGTATTTT
cdr3_aa: CATSDPLDDSTDTQYF

j_call: TRBJ1-3
clone_size: -
d_call: -
v_call: TRBV7-6
cdr3_nt: TGTGCCAGCAGCTTAGCGGCGGCAGGGGAAGGAAACACCATATATTTT
cdr3_aa: CASSLAAAGEGNTIYF

j_call: TRBJ2-6
clone_size: -
d_call: -
v_call: TRBV6-2/TRBV6-3
cdr3_nt: TGTGCCAGCAGTTACGGTATCGGGCACAACTCTGGGGCCAACGTCCTGACTTTC
cdr3_aa: CASSYGIGHNSGANVLTF

j_call: TRBJ2-7
clone_size: -
d_call: -
v_call: TRBV20-1
cdr3_nt: TGCAGTGCTAGTGGGTCAGGGGTTACGGCCAATTTCTACGAGCAGTACTTC
cdr3_aa: CSASGSGVTANFYEQYF

j_call: TRBJ2-1
clone_size: -
d_call: TRBD2
v_call: TRBV24-1
cdr3_nt: TGTGCCACCAGTGGAGGGACTAGCGGGCGCTACAATGAGCAGTTCTTC
cdr3_aa: CATSGGTSGRYNEQFF

j_call: TRBJ2-7
clone_size: -
d_call: -
v_call: TRBV5-1
cdr3_nt: TGCGCCAGCAGCTTGGGAGTCAGCGAGCAGTACTTC
cdr3_aa: CASSLGVSEQYF

j_call: TRBJ2-2
clone_size: few
d_call: TRBD2
v_call: TRBV4-1
cdr3_nt: TGCGCCAGCAGCCAAGTTTTTGGGGGGGTCACCGGGGAGCTGTTTTTT
cdr3_aa: CASSQVFGGVTGELFF

j_call: TRBJ2-7
clone_size: many
d_call: -
v_call: TRBV7-9
cdr3_nt: TGTGCCAGCAGTAGCAGCTCAAACACTATAAAGTACTTC
cdr3_aa: CASSSSSNTIKYF

j_call: TRBJ2-1
clone_size: -
d_call: TRBD1
v_call: TRBV6-6
cdr3_nt: TGTGCCAGCAGTTTGACAGGGGGCTCCTACAATGAGCAGTTCTTC
cdr3_aa: CASSLTGGSYNEQFF

j_call: TRBJ1-1
clone_size: few
d_call: -
v_call: TRBV29-1
cdr3_nt: TGCAGCGTTGCCACCGGTTGGGGCACTGAAGCTTTCTTT
cdr3_aa: CSVATGWGTEAFF

j_call: TRBJ2-3
clone_size: -
d_call: -
v_call: TRBV29-1
cdr3_nt: TGCAGCGTGGGCCCTACGCAGTATTTT
cdr3_aa: CSVGPTQYF

j_call: TRBJ1-6
clone_size: -
d_call: -
v_call: TRBV2
cdr3_nt: TGTGCCAGCAGTGACTACGTAGTGGGCGGGTATTCACCCCTCCACTTT
cdr3_aa: CASSDYVVGGYSPLHF

j_call: TRBJ1-2
clone_size: few
d_call: -
v_call: TRBV5-1
cdr3_nt: TGCGCCAGCAGCTTGGATCCGGGACGGAGATTCTATGGCTACACCTTC
cdr3_aa: CASSLDPGRRFYGYTF

j_call: TRBJ2-3
clone_size: -
d_call: -
v_call: TRBV6-5
cdr3_nt: TGTGCCAGCAGTCTCAATGGAGATACGCAGTATTTT
cdr3_aa: CASSLNGDTQYF

j_call: TRBJ1-2
clone_size: -
d_call: -
v_call: TRBV19
cdr3_nt: TGTGCCAGTAGTCAGGGACGGGTCTATGGCTACACCTTC
cdr3_aa: CASSQGRVYGYTF

j_call: TRBJ2-5
clone_size: -
d_call: TRBD2
v_call: TRBV5-1
cdr3_nt: TGCGCCAGCAGCTTGAATGCGGGGGAAGAGACCCAGTACTTC
cdr3_aa: CASSLNAGEETQYF

j_call: TRBJ1-1
clone_size: -
d_call: -
v_call: TRBV15
cdr3_nt: TGTGCCACCAGCAGAGACGGCAGACCAGCTTTCTTT
cdr3_aa: CATSRDGRPAFF

j_call: TRBJ1-4
clone_size: -
d_call: -
v_call: TRBV30
cdr3_nt: TGTGCCTGGAACATAGGAACGGCAATTGAAAAACTGTTTTTT
cdr3_aa: CAWNIGTAIEKLFF

j_call: TRBJ1-1
clone_size: -
d_call: TRBD1
v_call: TRBV7-2
cdr3_nt: TGTGCCAGCAGCTTTCAGGGGACAGGGCTTGCATACACTGAAGCTTTCTTT
cdr3_aa: CASSFQGTGLAYTEAFF

j_call: TRBJ2-3
clone_size: -
d_call: -
v_call: TRBV5-6
cdr3_nt: TGTGCCAGCAGCTTGGAAGTTGCCAGAGGGCAGAGCACAGATACGCAGTATTTT
cdr3_aa: CASSLEVARGQSTDTQYF

j_call: TRBJ2-1
clone_size: once
d_call: TRBD2
v_call: TRBV2
cdr3_nt: TGTGCCAGCAGTGGGAGCGGGGGGGCCCACAATGAGCAGTTCTTC
cdr3_aa: CASSGSGGAHNEQFF

j_call: TRBJ1-5
clone_size: -
d_call: -
v_call: TRBV12-3/TRBV12-4
cdr3_nt: TGTGCCAGCAGTCCTAGGATGGATCAGCCCCAGCATTTT
cdr3_aa: CASSPRMDQPQHF

j_call: TRBJ1-5
clone_size: few
d_call: -
v_call: TRBV7-2
cdr3_nt: TGTGCCAGCAGTCGACGAGCTAGCAATCAGCCCCAGCATTTT
cdr3_aa: CASSRRASNQPQHF

j_call: TRBJ1-1
clone_size: once
d_call: -
v_call: TRBV9
cdr3_nt: TGTGCCAGCAGCCCCCCAGGGAGCATGAACACTGAAGCTTTCTTT
cdr3_aa: CASSPPGSMNTEAFF

j_call: TRBJ2-7
clone_size: -
d_call: TRBD2
v_call: TRBV6-5
cdr3_nt: TGTGCCAGCAGTTACTCGGGCGGGAGCTCCTACGAGCAGTACTTC
cdr3_aa: CASSYSGGSSYEQYF

j_call: TRBJ1-2
clone_size: -
d_call: TRBD1
v_call: TRBV2
cdr3_nt: TGTGCCAGCAGGGGACAGGAAAACTATGGCTACACCTTC
cdr3_aa: CASRGQENYGYTF

j_call: TRBJ1-2
clone_size: -
d_call: TRBD1
v_call: TRBV18
cdr3_nt: TGTGCCAGCTCAGCAGGGGGCGAGAACTATGGCTACACCTTC
cdr3_aa: CASSAGGENYGYTF

j_call: TRBJ2-7
clone_size: -
d_call: -
v_call: TRBV2
cdr3_nt: TGTGCCAGCAGTTGGACAGCTACCTACGAGCAGTACTTC
cdr3_aa: CASSWTATYEQYF

j_call: TRBJ1-2
clone_size: -
d_call: TRBD1
v_call: TRBV14
cdr3_nt: TGTGCCAGCAGCAGGACAGGGGGCTATGGCTACACCTTC
cdr3_aa: CASSRTGGYGYTF

j_call: TRBJ2-7
clone_size: -
d_call: -
v_call: TRBV7-8
cdr3_nt: TGTGCCAGCAGCCCACCGGGGGAGCAGTACTTC
cdr3_aa: CASSPPGEQYF

j_call: TRBJ2-7
clone_size: few
d_call: -
v_call: TRBV19
cdr3_nt: TGTGCCAGTAGTATTACGGGCGCCCCTGGCGAGCAGTACTTC
cdr3_aa: CASSITGAPGEQYF

j_call: TRBJ2-2
clone_size: -
d_call: -
v_call: TRBV11-3
cdr3_nt: TGTGCCAGCAGCTTAGCTCTGCTGGTGACCAGGGGAAATAATCCCGGGGAGCTGTTTTTT
cdr3_aa: CASSLALLVTRGNNPGELFF

j_call: TRBJ2-1
clone_size: -
d_call: -
v_call: TRBV19
cdr3_nt: TGTGCCAGTGGGGACCAGGGCTTCTCCTACAATGAGCAGTTCTTC
cdr3_aa: CASGDQGFSYNEQFF

j_call: TRBJ2-1
clone_size: -
d_call: -
v_call: TRBV20-1
cdr3_nt: TGCAGTGTAGGGAAAGGACAGCTCCTTTTCTTC
cdr3_aa: CSVGKGQLLFF

j_call: TRBJ1-4
clone_size: -
d_call: -
v_call: TRBV6-6
cdr3_nt: TGTGCCAGCAGTTACTCGAACGAAAAACTGTTTTTT
cdr3_aa: CASSYSNEKLFF

j_call: TRBJ1-2
clone_size: few
d_call: -
v_call: TRBV4-1
cdr3_nt: TGCGCCAGCAGCCAAGATCGAACAGCCAAGGGCTATGGCTACACCTTC
cdr3_aa: CASSQDRTAKGYGYTF

j_call: TRBJ2-7
clone_size: -
d_call: -
v_call: TRBV12-3/TRBV12-4
cdr3_nt: TGTGCCAGCGGTGGATCCACCTACGAGCAGTACTTC
cdr3_aa: CASGGSTYEQYF

j_call: TRBJ2-7
clone_size: -
d_call: TRBD1
v_call: TRBV29-1
cdr3_nt: TGCAGCGTTGAGGCCCAGGGGGCATCGTACGAGCAGTACTTC
cdr3_aa: CSVEAQGASYEQYF

j_call: TRBJ1-6
clone_size: -
d_call: TRBD1
v_call: TRBV6-2/TRBV6-3
cdr3_nt: TGTGCCAGCAGTTACCGTAATATGCGGGACAGGGCGTCCTCCCTCCACTTT
cdr3_aa: CASSYRNMRDRASSLHF

j_call: TRBJ2-1
clone_size: -
d_call: TRBD1
v_call: TRBV11-2
cdr3_nt: TGTGCCAGCAGGACAGGGTACAATGAGCAGTTCTTC
cdr3_aa: CASRTGYNEQFF

j_call: TRBJ1-1
clone_size: -
d_call: -
v_call: TRBV5-1
cdr3_nt: TGCGCCAGCAGCTTACAAATGGGACCTAGCAACACTGAAGCTTTCTTT
cdr3_aa: CASSLQMGPSNTEAFF

j_call: TRBJ2-7
clone_size: -
d_call: -
v_call: TRBV9
cdr3_nt: TGTGCCAGCAGCGTAGGGTTAGGGGAGGCGTACGAGCAGTACTTC
cdr3_aa: CASSVGLGEAYEQYF

j_call: TRBJ2-7
clone_size: -
d_call: -
v_call: TRBV10-3
cdr3_nt: TGTGCCACGGCCGAGTCTCCGGAATACGAGCAGTACTTC
cdr3_aa: CATAESPEYEQYF

j_call: TRBJ1-1
clone_size: -
d_call: TRBD1
v_call: TRBV19
cdr3_nt: TGTGCCAGTAAGAGGACAGGGGGTGATACTGAAGCTTTCTTT
cdr3_aa: CASKRTGGDTEAFF

j_call: TRBJ2-6
clone_size: -
d_call: -
v_call: TRBV7-3
cdr3_nt: TGTGCCAGCAGCCCCCAGTCTGGGGCCAACGTCCTGACTTTC
cdr3_aa: CASSPQSGANVLTF

j_call: TRBJ2-1
clone_size: -
d_call: -
v_call: TRBV24-1
cdr3_nt: TGTGCCACCGGGGCGGCAAGCTCCTACAATGAGCAGTTCTTC
cdr3_aa: CATGAASSYNEQFF